These 26 T cell receptor beta chains came from one sample sequenced in a study of ipilimumab plus nivolumab after autologous stem cell transplantation. Profiled with immunoSEQ multiplex PCR; TCRdb holds only in-frame clones, not every one. The repertoire consists of around 15,000 clones, with roughly 74% occurring once and the leading ten covering roughly 10%. Sequencing used PBMCs, obtained in a trial of ipilimumab plus nivolumab as post-transplant consolidation. These receptor sequences come from a male donor with primary mediastinal lymphoma.

The chain recombines TRBV6-6 with TRBJ1-2; a possible D gene is TRBD1 (6 bases). CDR1 MNHNY and CDR2 SVGAGI come from the germline V gene (reference sequence). V lost 6 bases, J lost 4 bases, and 15 bases lay in between. There are 14 residues in the CDR3. The CDR3 DNA reads as TGTGCCAGCAGCGCTTTGGACAGCTCCTATGGCTACACCTTC. Its protein is CASSALDSSYGYTF.

V gene TRBV27 combines with J gene TRBJ1-5, with D tentatively TRBD1 (5 bases). Trimming removed 6 bases at V and 4 bases at J, with 13 bases between. CDR1 MNHEY and CDR2 SMNVEV come from the germline V gene (reference sequence). The CDR3 consists of 14 residues. The CDR3 DNA reads TGTGCCAGCAGAGAGGTCCAGGGAAATCAGCCCCAGCATTTT. This encodes CASREVQGNQPQHF.

In regard to this clone: At one end, the junction sequence differs from germline, possibly due to a read error. V and J are TRBV7-7 and TRBJ2-1; 7 nucleotides agree with TRBD1. The CDR3 consists of 20 residues. Per germline, CDR1 SSHAT and CDR2 FNYEAQ (reference sequence). The CDR3 region is CASSLAPAASGQASYNEQFF. The CDR3, as DNA: TGTGCTAGCAGCTTAGCTCCCGCGGCTTCCGGACAGGCGTCGTACAATGAGCAGTTCTTC. Filled out from reference TRBV7-7 and TRBJ2-1, the complete variable domain reads GAGVSQSPRYKVTKRGQDVTLRCDPISSHATLYWYQQALGQGPEFLTYFNYEAQPDKSGLPSDRFSAERPEGSISTLTIQRTEQRDSAMYRCASSLAPAASGQASYNEQFFGPGTRLTVL.

The rearrangement joins TRBV30 to TRBJ2-3; D not resolved. The germline CDR1 and CDR2 sequences are GTSNPN and SVGIG (reference sequence). Trimming cost V 4 bases and J 4 bases, with 9 bases left between them. The CDR3 loop spans 12 amino acids. The CDR3 sequence: CAWTADSDTQYF. In DNA, the CDR3 is TGTGCCTGGACGGCCGATTCAGATACGCAGTATTTT.

The chain has TRBV7-2 and TRBJ2-2; no firm D call. The CDR3 has 12 residues. Trimming shortened V by 1 base and J by 3 bases, and 0 bases separated the two germline ends. Germline V lookup: CDR1 SGHTA, CDR2 FQGNSA. The CDR3 loop reads CASSLDTGELFF. For the CDR3, the DNA is TGTGCCAGCAGCTTAGACACCGGGGAGCTGTTTTTT. The full variable domain, in which reference TRBV7-2 and TRBJ2-2 provide the parts outside the CDR3, is GAGVSQSPSNKVTEKGKDVELRCDPISGHTALYWYRQSLGQGLEFLIYFQGNSAPDKSGLPSDRFSAERTGGSVSTLTIQRTQQEDSAVYLCASSLDTGELFFGEGSRLTVL.

Details on this clone: A junction end diverges from the germline sequence, so it may reflect a read error. The rearrangement joins TRBV5-3 to TRBJ2-1; possibly TRBD2 for D (5 bases). TRBV5-3 is classed as an ORF, of uncertain function. CDR3 length: 13 residues. Written as DNA, the CDR3 is TGTGCCAGCAGCTTGGTCAACGGGGATGAGCAGTTCTTC. Translating gives CASSLVNGDEQFF.

This clone was recorded a few times. The chain has TRBV21-1 and TRBJ2-7; TRBD1, the D gene given by the table, was not confirmed from the DNA. TRBV21-1 is tagged as a pseudogene. The CDR3 is 13 amino acids. CDR3 nucleotide sequence: TGTGCCAGCAGATCCGGGACAGATTACGAGCAGTACTTC. Amino acid sequence: CASRSGTDYEQYF.

This chain links TRBV7-9 with TRBJ1-2; 11 nucleotides line up with TRBD1. Germline V CDR1 and CDR2: SEHNR, FQNEAQ (reference sequence). The CDR3 runs to 15 residues. V lost 4 bases, J lost 6 bases, and 7 bases stayed unmatched. The CDR3 sequence: CASSSGQGASHGYTF. DNA for the CDR3: TGTGCCAGCAGCTCCGGACAGGGGGCGTCTCATGGCTACACCTTC.

The chain uses TRBV28 and TRBJ2-7; 9 bases fit TRBD1. In germline, CDR1 is MDHEN, CDR2 SYDVKM. The CDR3 runs 18 residues. Germline trimming cut 5 bases from V and 6 bases from J; bases unmatched to any gene: 20. The CDR3 region has the DNA TGTGCCAGCAGTCCGCCCATAAATGCCGGGACAGGGCTCGGCGAGCAGTACTTC. Protein sequence: CASSPPINAGTGLGEQYF.

This rearrangement joins TRBV2 to TRBJ2-7; 8 bases map to TRBD2. Trimming cost V 4 bases and J 6 bases; bases outside gene matches: 5. CDR3 length: 13 amino acids. CDR1 and CDR2 (germline): SNHLY, FYNNEI. CDR3 in DNA: TGTGCCAGCAGTGGACTAGCGTCTGGCGAGCAGTACTTC. It translates to CASSGLASGEQYF. The variable domain in full, with the rest retrieved from reference TRBV2 and TRBJ2-7, is EPEVTQTPSHQVTQMGQEVILRCVPISNHLYFYWYRQILGQKVEFLVSFYNNEISEKSEIFDDQFSVERPDGSNFTLKIRSTKLEDSAMYFCASSGLASGEQYFGPGTRLTVT.

This chain connects TRBV19 to TRBJ2-4; possibly TRBD1 for D (6 bases). Trimming removed 5 bases at V and 3 bases at J, with 14 bases between. The length of the CDR3 is 15 residues. Germline CDR1 LNHDA, CDR2 SQIVND (reference sequence). The CDR3 DNA reads TGTGCCAGTAGTGGTTGGGGGCTAGGCAAAAACATTCAGTACTTC. Its protein product is CASSGWGLGKNIQYF.

J is TRBJ2-5 and V is TRBV5-6, with D uncertain. Germline V gives CDR1 SGHDT, CDR2 YYEEEE. The length of the CDR3 is 14 residues. V was cut by 4 bases and J by 5 bases, with 15 bases left in between. CDR3: CASSRTMGMETQYF. CDR3 in DNA: TGTGCCAGCAGCAGGACCATGGGGATGGAGACCCAGTACTTC.

The chain has TRBV5-1 and TRBJ1-1, with D unresolved. CDR1 SGHRS and CDR2 YFSETQ come from the germline V gene. V lost 4 bases, J lost 1 base, and 14 bases lay in between. The CDR3 has 15 amino acids. The CDR3 reads CASSPRSVGNTEAFF. CDR3 sequence (DNA): TGCGCCAGCAGCCCCCGATCGGTGGGGAACACTGAAGCTTTCTTT.

V is TRBV9 and J is TRBJ1-2; a weak D match, TRBD1 (5 bases). The CDR3 length is 15 residues. Trimming stripped 0 bases from V and 2 bases from J, with 11 bases between. Germline V gene lookup returns CDR1 SGDLS and CDR2 YYNGEE. CDR3 protein: CASSVGYAGNYGYTF. CDR3 nucleotides: TGTGCCAGCAGCGTAGGGTATGCAGGGAACTATGGCTACACCTTC.

The J gene is TRBJ2-2, the V gene TRBV19; TRBD1 matches 7 bases. This CDR3 has 16 residues. Germline loops: CDR1 LNHDA, CDR2 SQIVND (reference sequence). Unmatched junction bases numbered 7, after V lost 4 bases and J lost 2 bases. CDR3 DNA: TGTGCCAGTAGTAGCCCCGGGGACAGTAACACCGGGGAGCTGTTTTTT. It encodes CASSSPGDSNTGELFF.

This rearrangement joins TRBV7-3 to TRBJ2-1, with TRBD2 identical over 11 bases. CDR1 is SGHTA, CDR2 FQGTGA, per germline. The CDR3 totals 16 residues. Trimming took 4 bases from V and 5 from J; bases not matched to a gene: 7. The CDR3 region is CASSSSSGRINNEQFF. The CDR3 bases are TGTGCCAGCAGCTCTTCTAGCGGGAGGATCAACAATGAGCAGTTCTTC.

This chain uses TRBV4-1 with TRBJ1-2, with D possibly matching TRBD1 (5 bases). V lost 4 bases and J lost 7, with 13 bases in between. Germline V gene sequence: CDR1 MGHRA, CDR2 YSYEKL. The CDR3 consists of 13 residues. The CDR3 nucleotides read TGCGCCAGCAGCCTCGAAGGGGCACCTGGCTACACCTTC. Its translation: CASSLEGAPGYTF.

This chain uses TRBV7-2 with TRBJ1-3; D is uncertain. Germline V lookup: CDR1 SGHTA, CDR2 FQGNSA. The CDR3 extends over 16 amino acids. Trimming took 1 base from V and 0 from J, leaving 10 bases between them. The CDR3 here is CASSLVPGLSGNTIYF. In DNA form, the CDR3 reads TGTGCCAGCAGCTTAGTGCCAGGACTCTCTGGAAACACCATATATTTT.

The chain couples TRBV19 to TRBJ2-5, with 11 nucleotides matching TRBD2. Judging by the DNA end, TRBJ2-7 fits better; the J call may be wrong. CDR3 length: 20 amino acids. Germline V CDR1 and CDR2: LNHDA, SQIVND (reference sequence). The CDR3 coding sequence is TGTGCCAGTAGTTTTCCGGGACAGGGATTTACTAGCGGGAGTGACTCCGAGCAGTACTTC. Its translation: CASSFPGQGFTSGSDSEQYF.

The chain is built from TRBV4-2 and TRBJ1-5; tentative D call: TRBD1 (5 bases). Germline V CDR1 and CDR2: LGHNA, YNFKEQ. There are 14 residues in the CDR3. The germline V and J ends were trimmed by 1 base and 7 bases, with 11 bases remaining between them. CDR3 bases: TGTGCCAGCAGCCAAGTGGGCAGGGTGCAGCCCCAGCATTTT. It encodes CASSQVGRVQPQHF.

This sequence joins TRBV2 and TRBJ1-1, with TRBD1 matching over 10 bases. The germline gives CDR1 SNHLY, CDR2 FYNNEI. The CDR3 loop spans 13 amino acids. Trimming at V came to 9 bases and at J to 5 bases, leaving 6 bases not matched to a gene. The DNA for the CDR3 is TGTGCCAGGACAGGGGGCAGGGGGACTGAAGCTTTCTTT. It is translated as CARTGGRGTEAFF.

The chain joins TRBV5-1 to TRBJ2-7; 7 bases align to TRBD1. J gave up 5 bases and V 3 bases, and 8 bases lay outside the gene matches. CDR1 SGHRS and CDR2 YFSETQ come from the germline V gene. The CDR3 length is 14 residues. The CDR3, as DNA: TGCGCCAGCAGCTCCGGGCAGGGGGATAACGAGCAGTACTTC. Translating it yields CASSSGQGDNEQYF.

This clone came up a few times. The V call is TRBV7-2, the J call TRBJ1-1; maybe TRBD1 (5 bases). This CDR3 has 12 amino acids. Germline values: CDR1 SGHTA, CDR2 FQGNSA. Trimming took 5 bases from V and 6 from J, leaving 10 bases between them. CDR3 amino acids: CASSRGAAEAFF. CDR3 nucleotides: TGTGCCAGCAGCCGTGGGGCTGCTGAAGCTTTCTTT.

This clone occurred once. This chain links TRBV7-8 with TRBJ1-5; D unresolved. V lost 0 bases to trimming and J lost 0 bases, with 18 bases between them. Germline lookup yields CDR1 SGHVS and CDR2 FQNEAQ. CDR3 length equals 19 residues. The CDR3 loop is CASSLAALGRDYSNQPQHF. The CDR3 DNA reads as TGTGCCAGCAGCTTAGCGGCCCTTGGAAGAGACTATAGCAATCAGCCCCAGCATTTT.

This clone has only a few counts. The V and J genes are TRBV2 and TRBJ2-3; D not resolved. CDR3 length: 13 amino acids. Germline values: CDR1 SNHLY, CDR2 FYNNEI. Between the trimmed V and J ends, which lost 8 bases and 9 bases, there was a span of 18 bases. The CDR3 sequence: CASAVGETATQYF. DNA of the CDR3: TGTGCCAGCGCCGTCGGAGAGACGGCGACGCAGTATTTT. The full variable domain, rest sourced from reference TRBV2 and TRBJ2-3, is EPEVTQTPSHQVTQMGQEVILRCVPISNHLYFYWYRQILGQKVEFLVSFYNNEISEKSEIFDDQFSVERPDGSNFTLKIRSTKLEDSAMYFCASAVGETATQYFGPGTRLTVL.

V is TRBV7-2 and J is TRBJ1-2; D gene ambiguous. Germline V gene data show CDR1 as SGHTA and CDR2 as FQGNSA. The ends were cut back, 6 bases at V and 4 bases at J, with 21 bases in the middle. The CDR3 is made up of 16 amino acids. CDR3: CASSSPGPMLGYGYTF. CDR3 DNA: TGTGCCAGCAGTTCCCCCGGCCCGATGCTCGGCTATGGCTACACCTTC.